The subject of this entry is one T cell receptor (beta chain). The antigen is unknown. By flow cytometry, patients selected for sequencing had shown an expansion of CD8+CD57+ cells. Severe acquired aplastic anemia was present in all patients. This entry comes from a study of CD8+CD57+ T cells in acquired aplastic anemia. Whole-study results and caveats: There were roughly 28 CD8+ CDR3 sequences that occurred in both patients and controls.

Genomic DNA was employed as the template in profiling TCR beta VDJ and CDR3. MiXCR, applied by TCRdb to the reads, yields one record per CDR3 protein. Seen here are approximately 190,000 distinct CDR3 sequences, under 55% observed once, and the top ten hold around 9.7%. Trimming shortened V by 6 bases and J by 3 bases, and 15 bases separated the two germline ends. Germline V gene lookup returns CDR1 SNHLY and CDR2 FYNNEI. The CDR3 extends over 14 amino acids. Material: sorted CD4+, CD8+, or CD8+CD57+ T cells (not recorded which) from PBMCs. The chain is built from TRBV2 and TRBJ2-7; D is possibly TRBD1 (6 bases). The sequence was collected from a human donor with aplastic anemia. The CDR3 protein is CASSPSGDNYEQYF. The CDR3 nucleotides are TGTGCCAGCAGCCCCTCCGGGGACAACTACGAGCAGTACTTC.